This T cell receptor (beta chain) derives from a study of T-cell reconstitution after alpha-beta-depleted transplantation in children. Trimming removed 5 bases from V and 0 bases from J, with 16 bases in between. The germline gives CDR1 SQVTM, CDR2 ANQGSEA. The CDR3 length is 15 residues. Molecular barcoding with unique molecular identifiers was used for the TCRbeta library. TCRdb processed the PCR reads anew with MiXCR; each CDR3 protein has one entry. This sample has some 200,000 distinct CDR3 sequences; roughly 15% occur once, and the top ten carry 13%. This clonotype has a count of ten or more. Sample: PBMCs from the stem cell graft donor, taken from the stem cell graft. The clonotype originates from a human donor who donated a stem cell graft to a child with acute lymphoblastic leukemia. The chain carries TRBV29-1 and TRBJ1-2; D unclear. The DNA of the CDR3 is TGCAGCGTTCATTTTCTTAACAGCCCTAACTATGGCTACACCTTC. Translated, it gives CSVHFLNSPNYGYTF. The variable domain in full, completed from reference TRBV29-1 and TRBJ1-2, reads SAVISQKPSRDICQRGTSLTIQCQVDSQVTMMFWYRQQPGQSLTLIATANQGSEATYESGFVIDKFPISRPNLTFSTLTVSNMSPEDSSIYLCSVHFLNSPNYGYTFGSGTRLTVV.